Described below is a single TCR beta chain sequence and its context. Its antigen is as yet unknown. The data were taken from a study of response to subunit inactivated influenza vaccine. Study conclusions and caveats: Every seasonal influenza vaccination brings in few new T cells, the authors suggested.

This CDR3 region has 14 residues. Trimming took off 0 bases at V and 13 bases at J, with 15 bases between the two ends. Per germline, CDR1 LGHDT and CDR2 YNNKEL (reference sequence). Each CDR3 protein gets one entry after TCRdb re-called the RT-PCR reads with MiXCR. The sample has under 800,000 distinct CDR3 sequences; approximately 13% are singletons. The material sequenced was PBMCs from blood, taken around 15 days before vaccination. This chain uses TRBV3-1 with TRBJ2-2; D may be TRBD1 or TRBD2 (5 bases each). The receptor comes from a man in his fifties who received an inactivated influenza vaccine. CDR3 DNA sequence: TGTGCCAGCAGCCAAGATTCGAGGGGTGGCGTGCTGTTTTTT. Protein sequence: CASSQDSRGGVLFF.